What follows are 5 T cell receptor beta chains derived from one specimen sequenced in a study of CD8 T cells in Susac syndrome (dated by TCRdb to about 2019). Preparation of the library involved the immunoSEQ multiplex PCR assay. RNA was extracted using the RNeasy kit, and about 0.5 to 1 microgram was reverse transcribed with random hexamers. TCRdb cleaned the public reads at Q25 with fastp, built clones with MiXCR and kept in-frame beta chains. Every CDR3 protein is listed once, alongside the most common genes and DNA of its rows. This sample gives under 200,000 distinct CDR3 sequences in total; 95% of them show up just once. Around 0.16% of the sample goes to the ten largest clones. The source material was CD8+ T cells from PBMCs. The receptors stem from a human donor with Susac syndrome.

The chain combines TRBV9 with TRBJ1-5, with D possibly being TRBD1 (5 bases). The V and J ends lost 3 bases and 5 bases respectively, with 12 bases between them. This CDR3 contains 14 residues. The germline CDR1 and CDR2 sequences are SGDLS and YYNGEE. This CDR3 reads CASSAGGGHQPQHF. The DNA of the CDR3 is TGTGCCAGCAGCGCCGGTGGGGGACATCAGCCCCAGCATTTT.

The chain couples TRBV29-1 to TRBJ1-1, with D hard to call. Germline lookup yields CDR1 SQVTM and CDR2 ANQGSEA. This CDR3 has 12 amino acids. Trimming took off 3 bases at V and 4 bases at J, with 9 bases between the two ends. CDR3 in DNA: TGCAGCGTTGAGGTCCTCAGCACTGAAGCTTTCTTT. Translation gives CSVEVLSTEAFF.

CDR3 in amino acids: CASSPGGSTEAFF. The CDR3, as DNA: TGTGCCAGCAGTCCAGGGGGCTCCACTGAAGCTTTCTTT. This chain joins TRBV27 and TRBJ1-1; 8 bases match TRBD1. V dropped 5 bases and J dropped 4; count of bases not matched to a gene: 3. CDR1 is MNHEY, CDR2 SMNVEV, per germline (reference sequence). The CDR3 totals 13 residues.

The chain combines TRBV7-8 with TRBJ1-6; perhaps TRBD1 as D (6 bases). Trimming removed 8 bases at V and 9 bases at J, with 17 bases between. Germline V gene data show CDR1 as SGHVS and CDR2 as FQNEAQ. The CDR3 contains 14 residues. CDR3 loop: CASAITGNGSPLHF. The CDR3 DNA sequence: TGTGCCAGCGCCATAACAGGGAATGGTTCACCCCTCCACTTT.

This chain joins TRBV21-1 and TRBJ1-1; the tabulated D call, TRBD1, remains unverified against the DNA. TRBV21-1 is a recognized pseudogene. The CDR3 runs 16 residues. The CDR3 DNA sequence: TGTGCCAGCAGCAAAACCCGACAGGGGAAGGACACTGAAGCTTTCTTT. It specifies CASSKTRQGKDTEAFF.